The 6 T cell receptor beta chains presented below share a single source sample, sequenced in a study of T cells expressing NK-cell markers. Reanalyzing the 5' RACE reads, TCRdb keeps one entry per CDR3 protein, without DNA. The sample data list about 450,000 distinct CDR3 sequences. The sample taken for sequencing was blood T cells: a sorted CD56 or NKG2C T cell subset, CD4+ or CD8+ T cells, or bulk PBMC T cells (not recorded which). These receptors were collected from a woman aged 18-69 years in good health.

The V and J genes are TRBV20-1 and TRBJ1-5. Germline CDR1 DFQATT, CDR2 SNEGSKA (reference sequence). The CDR3 is 17 amino acids. CDR3: CSARGLQGGTLNQPQHF.

V is TRBV6-6 and J is TRBJ1-1; as DNA is missing, the TRBD1 call by TCRdb cannot be tested. CDR3 size: 13 residues. Looked up from germline, CDR1 is MNHNY and CDR2 is SVGAGI (reference sequence). The CDR3 here is CASSFRDSEEAFF.

This chain connects TRBV5-1 to TRBJ2-3. CDR3 length equals 14 residues. Germline V gives CDR1 SGHRS, CDR2 YFSETQ. CDR3 amino acids: CASSLVAETDTQYF.

The chain carries TRBV6-5 and TRBJ1-5; the D call of TRBD1 rests on TCRdb alone, since no DNA is present to check it. Germline V gene data show CDR1 as MNHEY and CDR2 as SVGAGI. This CDR3 comprises 16 residues. The CDR3 loop is CASSYSHGQGVQPQHF.

This chain uses TRBV20-1 with TRBJ1-4; TCRdb picks TRBD1, but there is no DNA to check that call. Germline V lookup: CDR1 DFQATT, CDR2 SNEGSKA (reference sequence). This CDR3 comprises 17 residues. The CDR3 reads CSARAWDSTATNEKLFF.

The chain carries TRBV28 and TRBJ2-2; TCRdb's D gene call, TRBD2, goes unchecked for lack of DNA. Germline-derived CDR1 and CDR2 are MDHEN and SYDVKM. The CDR3 is made up of 16 amino acids. The CDR3 protein is CASSPGGKSNTGELFF.